This T cell receptor (beta chain) comes out of a study of tumor-infiltrating lymphocytes in primary liver carcinoma (dated by TCRdb to 2016 to 2017). Regarding the study in general: Of the five patients (three men and two women, aged 30 to 69 years), four had hepatocellular carcinoma and one had combined HCC and intrahepatic cholangiocarcinoma. The tumors of the five patients were staged as T1-T3 N0M0, with maximum diameters ranging from roughly 4.2 to 11 cm. Each sample produced roughly 3.5 to 8 million productive TCRbeta reads, and read depth showed no significant difference between tissue types. Across five regions of each liver tumor, along with adjacent normal tissue and blood, the study brought together TCRbeta repertoire sequencing, expression microarrays and whole-exome sequencing. A total of approximately 35 specimens from 5 patients underwent TCRbeta repertoire sequencing, comprising 25 tumor regions, 5 adjacent noncancerous liver tissues and 5 peripheral blood samples. Repertoires from technical replicates were highly reproducible, with mean shared-clone rates approximately 0.9 and correlation coefficients above 0.98. Paper-wide results and their limitations: Pairs of tumor regions showed greater repertoire overlap (mean about 35%) than tumor-adjacent pairs (about 17%) or tumor-blood pairs (approximately 14%), which is consistent with antigen-driven expansion. Because the samples were bulk and unsorted, CD4+ and CD8+ T cell repertoires could not be compared. The top 250 clones accounted for a significantly greater share of the repertoire in tumors than in blood (p = 0.039). Only the TCR beta chain was sequenced, so true repertoire diversity is likely underestimated because unpaired alpha chains were not captured. Only five or six patients were included in the study, and the authors note that the findings should be validated in a larger study.

For this clonotype: The clone's antigen remains unknown. No qualities accompany the bases; no much larger clone lies one base away.

Total RNA and DNA were co-extracted without cell sorting from approximately 20-30 mg of bulk tissue using the AllPrep DNA/RNA mini kit. Surgical resection was performed in China between November 2015 and 2016 on about five patients with histopathologically diagnosed primary liver carcinoma. Chronic HBV infection was present in the patients, and the patients were treatment-naive at sampling. Pieces of fresh tumor and adjacent tissue were cut in half, with one half kept in RNAlater at -80 degrees C and the other half sent for histology. Using a constant-region primer and ProtoScript II reverse transcriptase, TCRbeta-specific cDNA was reverse-transcribed from around 500 ng total RNA. TCRbeta libraries were built with three nested multiplex PCR rounds, a slightly modified ARM-PCR procedure. The first two PCR rounds used multiplex TRBV1-TRBV30 forward primers with a Cbeta reverse primer, each for roughly 11 cycles. Sample barcodes and Illumina adapters were added in a final 25-cycle PCR with Deep VentR polymerase. Before sequencing, amplicons between 200 and 500 bp were purified from gel using a QIAquick gel extraction kit. An Illumina HiSeq 2500 was used to sequence the TCRbeta amplicons, generating 250-bp paired-end reads. In the source study's methods: Trimmomatic v0.33 was used to quality-trim the reads, and FLASH v1.2.11 was used to merge paired reads so that full CDR3 sequences could be recovered. V, D and J germline segments were assigned to the rearranged TCRbeta sequences by MiGEC v1.2.1b. VDJtools v1.0.0 computed clonotype statistics and Shannon-Wiener diversity indices. Except for diversity analysis, only each sample's 250 most abundant clonotypes were used in subsequent analyses to reduce sampling bias. TCRdb reprocessed the public reads (quality trimming at Q25 with fastp, clone calling with MiXCR) and kept in-frame beta chains. Entries are consolidated by CDR3 protein sequence, retaining the most common genes and DNA. In this record, the V and J calls reflect TCRdb's handling and not the investigators' own analysis. Counted in this sample were some 87,000 distinct CDR3 sequences; approximately 68% of them appeared once. The top ten constitute approximately 30% of the sample.

From V the trimming removes 7 bases and from J it removes 0 bases, while the gene matches leave 3 bases of the junction unaccounted for. From the germline V gene, CDR1 is MDHEN and CDR2 is SYDVKM. The CDR3 holds 14 amino acids from the cysteine to the phenylalanine. Solely the CDR3 DNA is kept, with 42 bases framed from the first base. The source of this sequence is a man aged 40-50 years with primary liver carcinoma and hepatitis B virus infection. The chain employs TRBV28 and TRBJ2-7; 10 bases in the middle match TRBD1. Input material: tumor-adjacent normal liver tissue. The encoded CDR3 is CASIRTGGSYEQYF. In nucleotides, the sequence is TGTGCCAGCATCCGGACAGGGGGCTCCTACGAGCAGTACTTC.